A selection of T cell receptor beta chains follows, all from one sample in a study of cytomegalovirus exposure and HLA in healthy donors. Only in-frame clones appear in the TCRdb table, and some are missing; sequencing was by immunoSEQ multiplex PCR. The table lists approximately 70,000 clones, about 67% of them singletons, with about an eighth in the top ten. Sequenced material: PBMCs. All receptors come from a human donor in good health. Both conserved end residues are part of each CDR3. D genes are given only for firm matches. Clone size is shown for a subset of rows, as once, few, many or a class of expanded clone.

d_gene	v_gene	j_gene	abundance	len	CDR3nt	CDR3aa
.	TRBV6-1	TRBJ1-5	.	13	TGTGCCAGCAGTGAAATGAGGAATCAGCCCCAGCATTTT	CASSEMRNQPQHF
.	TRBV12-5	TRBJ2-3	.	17	TGTGCTAGTGGTTTGGTAGTAGTCAAAGCTAGCACAGATACGCAGTATTTT	CASGLVVVKASTDTQYF
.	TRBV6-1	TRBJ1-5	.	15	TGTGCCAGCAGTGAAGAACGGACTCGGAATCAGCCCCAGCATTTT	CASSEERTRNQPQHF
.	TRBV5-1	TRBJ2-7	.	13	TGCGCCAGCAGCTTGGCGGCTTCAGGGGAGCAGTACTTC	CASSLAASGEQYF
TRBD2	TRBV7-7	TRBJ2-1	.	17	TGTGCTAGCAGCCCTGGGACTAGCGGGAGGGCTTACAATGAGCAGTTCTTC	CASSPGTSGRAYNEQFF
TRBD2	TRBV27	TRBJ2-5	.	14	TGTGCCAGCAGTTTAGGGACTAGCTCGCAGACCCAGTACTTC	CASSLGTSSQTQYF
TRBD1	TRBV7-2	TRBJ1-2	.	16	TGTGCCAGCAGCTTCGCGGGACAGGGGGCCTTCTATGGCTACACCTTC	CASSFAGQGAFYGYTF
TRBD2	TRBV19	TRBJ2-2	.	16	TGTGCCAGTGGGCCGGGGGCGGGAGGGTCGACCGGGGAGCTGTTTTTT	CASGPGAGGSTGELFF
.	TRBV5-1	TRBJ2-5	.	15	TGCGCCAGCAGCCCAAAACAGGGTAGTGGTGAGACCCAGTACTTC	CASSPKQGSGETQYF
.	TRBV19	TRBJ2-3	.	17	TGTGCCAGTAGCTCTTTAGGGGGGGAGGGTTACACAGATACGCAGTATTTT	CASSSLGGEGYTDTQYF
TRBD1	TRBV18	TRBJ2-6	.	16	TGTGCCAGCTCCCGTACAGGGGGCTCTGGGGCCAACGTCCTGACTTTC	CASSRTGGSGANVLTF
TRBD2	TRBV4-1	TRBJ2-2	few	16	TGCGCCAGCAGTTCGGGACTAGCGGGGTACACCGGGGAGCTGTTTTTT	CASSSGLAGYTGELFF
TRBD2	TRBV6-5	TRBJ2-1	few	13	TGTGCCAGCAGTCGACGGGGGGGAGACGAGCAGTTCTTC	CASSRRGGDEQFF
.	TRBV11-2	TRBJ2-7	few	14	TGTGCCAGCAGCTTAAACACCCCGCCTGGCGAGCAGTACTTC	CASSLNTPPGEQYF
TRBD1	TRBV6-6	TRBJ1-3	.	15	TGTGCCAGCAGTTACGAGAGGGGGCATGGAAACACCATATATTTT	CASSYERGHGNTIYF
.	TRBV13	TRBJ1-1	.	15	TGTGCCAGCAGATCTTGGGGGGGGGCTGACACTGAAGCTTTCTTT	CASRSWGGADTEAFF